The clone carrying this TCR beta chain was picked up a small number of times. Trimming cost V 6 bases and J 6 bases, with 12 bases left between them. The CDR3 length is 13 residues. This specimen comes from a study of response to subunit inactivated influenza vaccine. MiXCR, run by TCRdb on the RT-PCR reads, gives a single entry per CDR3 protein. The data show over 400,000 distinct CDR3 sequences, 9.5% to 13% seen once. The chain has TRBV12-3 or TRBV12-4 and TRBJ2-1, with D perhaps matching TRBD2 (5 bases). The TCR was taken from a man aged 45-65 years who received an inactivated influenza vaccine. The specimen was PBMCs from blood, collected 35 to 45 days after vaccination. CDR3 in DNA: TGTGCCAGCAGAACATCAGCGGTCAATGAGCAGTTCTTC. Translating gives CASRTSAVNEQFF.